This TCR beta chain was identified in a study of blood T cell repertoires in COVID-19. Whole-study context: Spain, Italy and the United States supplied samples that represented acute and convalescent COVID-19. PBMCs, B-cell-depleted T cells, or T cells provided the cDNA or gDNA that made up the material.

In the original workflow: For nucleated cells, counts were estimated from reference gene primer amplification. Repertoires were generated with immunoSEQ multiplex PCR, while TCRdb's copy carries only in-frame clones and drops some. The V and J calls and clone size were taken over from that table, and D and trimming were inferred from the DNA. The table lists approximately 27,000 clones, around 90% of them singletons. CDR1 is SQVTM, CDR2 ANQGSEA, per germline. The CDR3 extends over 12 amino acids. V lost 7 bases, J lost 0 bases, and 9 bases lay in between. The TCR was taken from a woman aged 45-65 years with active COVID-19. Material for sequencing was peripheral blood. This sequence joins TRBV29-1 and TRBJ1-2; D perhaps matches TRBD1 (5 bases). The CDR3 is CSAGGTNYGYTF. The DNA for the CDR3 is TGCAGCGCCGGGGGTACTAACTATGGCTACACCTTC.